A selection of T cell receptor beta chains follows, all from one sample in a study of T-cell reconstitution after alpha-beta-depleted transplantation in children. TCRdb reanalysed the PCR reads using MiXCR and keeps one entry per CDR3 protein. This sample carries about 200,000 distinct CDR3 sequences, approximately 7% of them seen once, and the ten largest clones take 5.5%. This sample comprised PBMCs, obtained before TCRalphabeta/CD19-depleted stem cell transplant. Source of these receptors: a boy younger than 10 with acute lymphoblastic leukemia, due to receive a stem cell transplant. Each CDR3 is given with its conserved first and last residue.

j_call v_call cdr3_aa
TRBJ2-7 TRBV12-3/TRBV12-4 CARNSEGTNF
TRBJ1-4 TRBV7-2 CASSRRGQGGEKLFF
TRBJ2-1 TRBV2 CASSESRAGRYNEQFF
TRBJ2-5 TRBV20-1 CSASFGSHQETQYF
TRBJ2-5 TRBV7-2 CASSLATSGLNTQYF
TRBJ2-5 TRBV7-2 CASSLGTGVAETQYF
TRBJ2-3 TRBV7-9 CASSPPARGVDTDTQYF
TRBJ2-1 TRBV15 CATSLFSGSSYNEQFF
TRBJ2-7 TRBV28 CASRGVKTGGPYEQYF
TRBJ2-3 TRBV5-1 CASSNPSGGAGFTDTQYF
TRBJ2-2 TRBV5-4 CASSLEGGSGNTGELFF
TRBJ2-5 TRBV2 CASSEGVKYIEETQYF
TRBJ1-2 TRBV7-9 CASTKKGASGGYTF
TRBJ2-7 TRBV20-1 CSARAPTGSSYEQYF
TRBJ2-3 TRBV12-3/TRBV12-4 CASTQLASTDTQYF
TRBJ2-5 TRBV5-6 CASSLIMSASGEGTQYF
TRBJ2-3 TRBV5-1 CASSRDADYTDTQYF
TRBJ2-7 TRBV19 CASSPGVDYEQYF
TRBJ2-2 TRBV28 CASRPGTDPGELFF
TRBJ2-7 TRBV28 CASIPRGSSSYEQYF
TRBJ2-1 TRBV7-2 CASSSSHGSGGWSSYNEQFF
TRBJ2-1 TRBV20-1 CSATLRTSWLGEQFF
TRBJ1-2 TRBV11-2 CASSLDVGAMHGYTF
TRBJ1-2 TRBV7-2 CASSLDAGGYTF
TRBJ2-3 TRBV5-5 CASSTDVPDTQYF
TRBJ1-6 TRBV19 CASSIMGQGESPLHF
TRBJ1-1 TRBV5-1 CASKSLISTDRNTEAFF
TRBJ2-7 TRBV28 CASFDRGNYEQYF
TRBJ2-5 TRBV20-1 CSARVAGTAQETQYF
TRBJ2-4 TRBV20-1 CSAAGTRGAEDIQYF
TRBJ2-1 TRBV7-3 CASSLAGQGAGNEQFF
TRBJ1-5 TRBV12-3/TRBV12-4 CANSLALTGSGQPQHF
TRBJ2-5 TRBV5-4 CASRPGTQETQYF
TRBJ2-7 TRBV12-3/TRBV12-4 CASTVGQGSSVGEQYF
TRBJ2-3 TRBV24-1 CATSDFPGQGTDTQYF
TRBJ2-7 TRBV20-1 CSASVQGASYEQYF
TRBJ2-2 TRBV29-1 CSVHGQMHTGELFF
TRBJ1-2 TRBV7-2 CASSIAGINYGYTF
TRBJ2-3 TRBV10-3 CAISDYSIYSGSTDSGDTQYF
TRBJ2-3 TRBV6-2/TRBV6-3 CASSRRASVTDTQYF
TRBJ2-1 TRBV13 CASSPRQDSYNEQFF
TRBJ2-3 TRBV4-3 CASSQDSLAGGPRVADTQYF
TRBJ1-1 TRBV28 CASSTSTVKFAEAFF
TRBJ2-4 TRBV4-1 CASRGDRPDIQYF
TRBJ2-7 TRBV10-3 CAISESEGGEQYF
TRBJ2-5 TRBV4-2 CASSQDQGARETQYF
TRBJ2-7 TRBV20-1 CSARDRGGSSYEQYF
TRBJ1-6 TRBV5-1 CASTTGQLIGSPLHF
TRBJ1-2 TRBV29-1 CSVEYRSGGAVYGYTF
TRBJ2-3 TRBV6-1 CASSGGTSGTRTDTQYF
TRBJ2-1 TRBV7-8 CASSFTGTGENEQFF
TRBJ2-2 TRBV28 CASSSAGTGVAGELFF